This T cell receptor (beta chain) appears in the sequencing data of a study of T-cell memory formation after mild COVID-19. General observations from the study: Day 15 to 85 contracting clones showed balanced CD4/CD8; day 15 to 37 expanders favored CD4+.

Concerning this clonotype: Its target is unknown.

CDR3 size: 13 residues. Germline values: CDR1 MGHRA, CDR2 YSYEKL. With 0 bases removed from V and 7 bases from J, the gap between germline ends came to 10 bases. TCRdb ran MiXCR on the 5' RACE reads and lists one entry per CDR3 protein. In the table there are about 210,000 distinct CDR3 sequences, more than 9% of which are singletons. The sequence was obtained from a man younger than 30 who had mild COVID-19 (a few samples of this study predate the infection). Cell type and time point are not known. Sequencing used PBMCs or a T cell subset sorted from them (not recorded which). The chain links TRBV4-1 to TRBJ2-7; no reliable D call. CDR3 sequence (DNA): TGCGCCAGCAGCCAAGATACTGACCCGGAGCAGTACTTC. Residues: CASSQDTDPEQYF.